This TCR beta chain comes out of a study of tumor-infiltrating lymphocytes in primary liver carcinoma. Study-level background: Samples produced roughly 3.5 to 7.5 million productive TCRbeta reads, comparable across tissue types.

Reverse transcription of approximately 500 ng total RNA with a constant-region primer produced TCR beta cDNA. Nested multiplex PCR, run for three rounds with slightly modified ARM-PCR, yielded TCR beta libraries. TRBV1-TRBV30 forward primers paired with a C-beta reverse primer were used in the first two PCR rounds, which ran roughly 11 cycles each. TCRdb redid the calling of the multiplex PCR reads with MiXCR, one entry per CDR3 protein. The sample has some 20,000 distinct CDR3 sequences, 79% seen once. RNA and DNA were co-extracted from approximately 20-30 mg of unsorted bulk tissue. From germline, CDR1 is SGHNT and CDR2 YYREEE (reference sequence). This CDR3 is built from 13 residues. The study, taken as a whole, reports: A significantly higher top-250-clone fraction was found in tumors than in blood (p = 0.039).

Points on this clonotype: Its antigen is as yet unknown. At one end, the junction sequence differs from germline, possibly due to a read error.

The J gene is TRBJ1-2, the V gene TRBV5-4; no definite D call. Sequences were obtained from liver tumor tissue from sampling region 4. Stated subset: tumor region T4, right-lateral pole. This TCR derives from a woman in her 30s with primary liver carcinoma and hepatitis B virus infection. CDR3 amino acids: CAGSPFYDYGYTF. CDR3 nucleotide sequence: TGTGCCGGCAGCCCATTCTACGACTATGGATACACCTTC.